Here is one TCR beta chain with its context. This clonotype has at least ten counts. The antigen it recognizes is unknown. No quality values exist for individual bases; no much larger clone is one base distant. Library preparation employed 5' RACE. The sample was run on an Illumina HiSeq 2500. A second PCR of about 6 to 12 cycles was run with a J-beta primer mix and a sample-barcoded 5' primer. A unique molecular identifier was introduced onto each TCR beta cDNA molecule by a template-switch 5' adaptor carrying 12 random nucleotides. At least 2.5 million CDR3-containing paired-end reads were obtained from each sample. First-strand cDNA was synthesized from all RNA with the Mint cDNA synthesis kit, primed by a TRBC-specific oligonucleotide. Following uracil-DNA glycosylase treatment, a first 18-cycle PCR with universal primers M1SS and BC2_uni_R was performed on all cDNA. Per the authors' processing: For normalization, 1 million high-quality reads were randomly selected from each sample, with every read carrying a distinct molecular identifier. Reads sharing molecular identifiers were discarded rather than binned into consensus sequences. MiTCR, run with a Q25 quality threshold and the strictest error-elimination algorithm, handled CDR3 identification, clonotype clustering and error correction. A nonparametric unseen species model with Euler transformation was used to estimate lower-bound total TCR beta diversity. The raw public reads went through TCRdb reprocessing: fastp at Q25, MiXCR clone calling, in-frame beta chains kept. Under each unique CDR3 protein, matching rows form one entry showing the most common genes and DNA. It is TCRdb's table, rather than the study itself, that gives the V and J calls and clone size. Within this sample are about 690,000 distinct CDR3 sequences, with roughly 43% of them counted one time only. The ten biggest clones cover 30% of the sample.

The data are from a study of blood T cells in healthy people across ages (dated by TCRdb to between 2014 and 2017). Study-wide context: Template switching captured roughly one uniquely barcoded TCR beta cDNA molecule per two T cells in model experiments. Using the same blood draw, the study looked at two additional independent replicas of 1 million unique cDNA reads for two donors, one aged 18 to 30 and the other aged 80 or older. The study measured age-related changes in TCR beta repertoire diversity using deep sequencing normalized with unique cDNA molecular identifiers. To avoid experimental bias, donors of different ages were spread randomly across the sequencing lanes. Donors were grouped into four age groups: young (average roughly 17 years), middle-aged (approximately 41), aged (about 59) and long-lived (approximately 75). The full study reports these points: As age increased, observed TCR beta diversity per million T cells dropped in a roughly linear way, and a significant reduction was already evident by age around 41. Total diversity estimates from one million sequenced T cells were considered lower bounds and underestimates. Because donor CMV infection status was unknown, age-related changes in expanded clonotypes were potentially confounded. Compared with the aged group, the long-lived group had more naive CD4+ T cells, fewer expanded clones and increased TCR diversity, suggesting age selection. A strong correlation was found between observed TCR beta diversity and the percentage of naive T cells measured by flow cytometry. Since profiling was done on bulk unsorted PBMCs, naive and antigen-experienced compartments could not be conclusively compared.

The donors were under 40 Caucasian individuals from Russia, aged roughly 6 to 90 years, who were systemically healthy. Each donor gave 9 to 10 milliliters of peripheral blood, collected into EDTA-treated Vacutainer tubes. PBMCs were isolated by Ficoll-Paque density-gradient centrifugation, with at least 6.5 million obtained per sample. Total RNA, at least 6 micrograms per sample, was extracted from PBMCs with Trizol reagent. For every donor, an aliquot of PBMCs went through flow cytometry to measure the percentages of naive CD45RAhigh/CD27high T cells. The receptor's source is an elderly man in good health. What was sequenced was blood.

The CDR3 corresponds to CSASKREGYTDTQYF. The DNA is TGCAGTGCTAGTAAGCGGGAGGGCTACACAGATACGCAGTATTTT. This receptor chain uses TRBV20-1 and TRBJ2-3; TRBD2 lines up with 10 middle nucleotides. The germline V gene (reference sequence) provides CDR1 DFQATT and CDR2 SNEGSKA. From its cysteine to its phenylalanine, the CDR3 spans 15 amino acids. CDR3 DNA is the only sequence kept; it has 45 bases, read in frame from the first base. V has 3 bases trimmed and J has 2 bases trimmed; junction bases matching no gene number 5.